This T cell receptor (beta chain) was obtained from a study of blood T cell repertoires in COVID-19. Study-level background: Whether acute or convalescent, the COVID-19 samples came from the United States, Italy and Spain.

Germline V gives CDR1 KGHSH, CDR2 LQKENI. The ends lost 3 bases at V and 0 bases at J; junction bases unmatched: 3. This CDR3 region has 15 residues. In the original analysis: The authors estimated nucleated cell counts from reference gene primer amplification. The method was immunoSEQ multiplex PCR; TCRdb's version includes in-frame clones alone and lacks a portion of them. V, J and clone size are taken as reported in that table, and D and trimming were inferred from the DNA itself. Found here are 50,000 to 70,000 clones, more than 70% of them singletons; the top ten hold under 8%. The rearrangement joins TRBV18 to TRBJ2-3; 7 nucleotides agree with TRBD1. The source of this sequence is a man aged 55 to 70 with active or convalescent COVID-19. Sequenced sample: peripheral blood. This CDR3 reads CASSPMDRSTDTQYF. In DNA, the CDR3 is TGTGCCAGCTCACCTATGGACAGGAGCACAGATACGCAGTATTTT.